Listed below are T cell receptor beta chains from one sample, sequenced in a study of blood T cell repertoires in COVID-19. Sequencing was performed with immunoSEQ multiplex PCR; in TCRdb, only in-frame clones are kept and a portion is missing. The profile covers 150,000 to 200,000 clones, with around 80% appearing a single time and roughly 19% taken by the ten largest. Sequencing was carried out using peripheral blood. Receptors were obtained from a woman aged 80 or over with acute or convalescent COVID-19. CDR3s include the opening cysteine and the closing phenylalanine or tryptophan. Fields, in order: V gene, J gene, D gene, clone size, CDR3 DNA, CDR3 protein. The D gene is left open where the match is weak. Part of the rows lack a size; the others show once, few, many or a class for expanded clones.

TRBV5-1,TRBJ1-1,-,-,TGCGCCAGCAAGCAAGAGACTGAAGCTTTCTTT,CASKQETEAFF
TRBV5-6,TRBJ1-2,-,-,TGTGCCAGCAGCCTCAGATACCCAGGCTATGGCTACACCTTC,CASSLRYPGYGYTF
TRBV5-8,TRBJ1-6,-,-,TGTGCCAGCAGCCCGGTCTTCCCCCCGAGCTCCTATAATTCACCCCTCCACTTT,CASSPVFPPSSYNSPLHF
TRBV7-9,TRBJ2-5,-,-,TGTGCCAGCAGCTTGGACTTGGGCAGCCAAGAGACCCAGTACTTC,CASSLDLGSQETQYF
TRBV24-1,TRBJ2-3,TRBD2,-,TGTGCCACCAGTGATCCGGGACTAGCGGGAGGCCCTAGCACAGATACGCAGTATTTT,CATSDPGLAGGPSTDTQYF
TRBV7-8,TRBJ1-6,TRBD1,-,TGTGCCAGCAGCTCCGCTCTGACAGGGAGGATCTCACCCCTCCACTTT,CASSSALTGRISPLHF
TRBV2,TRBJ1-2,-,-,TGTGCCAGCAGTTTAAATGAGGGATCTGGCTACACCTTC,CASSLNEGSGYTF
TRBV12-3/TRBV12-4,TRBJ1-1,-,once,TGTGCCAGCAGGCCCTCCGGGAACACTGAAGCTTTCTTT,CASRPSGNTEAFF
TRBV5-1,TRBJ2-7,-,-,TGCGCCAGCAGCTTGGGTCAGGGCTCCTACGAGCAGTACTTC,CASSLGQGSYEQYF
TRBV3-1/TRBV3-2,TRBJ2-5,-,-,TGTGCCAGCAGCCACGCAGGGGGGCAAGAGACCCAGTACTTC,CASSHAGGQETQYF
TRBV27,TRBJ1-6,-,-,TGTGCCAGCAGTCCACTTGGACGGGGTTCACCCCTCCACTTT,CASSPLGRGSPLHF
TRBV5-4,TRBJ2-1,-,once,TGTGCCGCAGGCTTACAGGGCACCTACAATGAGCAGTTCTTC,CAAGLQGTYNEQFF
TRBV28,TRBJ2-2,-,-,TGTGCCAGCCGAAGAGTGACAGTGAACACCGGGGAGCTGTTTTTT,CASRRVTVNTGELFF
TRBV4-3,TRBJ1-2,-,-,TGCGCCAGCAGCCAAGCCCGGGGGGGCGGTGGCTACACCTTC,CASSQARGGGGYTF
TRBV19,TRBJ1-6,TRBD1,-,TGTGCCAGTAGTGGACAGGGGGTGCAAAGCTCACCCCTCCACTTT,CASSGQGVQSSPLHF
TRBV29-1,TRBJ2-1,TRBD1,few,TGCAGCGCCGGACAGGTGAGGAATGAGCAGTTCTTC,CSAGQVRNEQFF
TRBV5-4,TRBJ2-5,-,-,TGTGCCAGCAGCCCCGGGTCCGGGTTGCAAGAGACCCAGTACTTC,CASSPGSGLQETQYF
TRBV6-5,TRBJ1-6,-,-,TGTGCCAGCAGTTCGGTCGGTGGTGGTTCACCCCTCCACTTT,CASSSVGGGSPLHF